The next 9 T cell receptor beta chains were all read from a single sample in a study of shared clonotypes between healthy human individuals. Positively selected for CCR7, the CD45RO-negative cells used as naive CD8 cells excluded terminally differentiated effector memory CD45RA+ cells. Sequencing was performed with immunoSEQ multiplex PCR; in TCRdb, only in-frame clones are kept and a portion is missing. The table shows roughly 1,800,000 clones, with about 95% occurring only once. Sequencing input: naive CD8+ T cells sorted from blood. Receptors originate from a man aged 18-30 years in good health.

The genes are TRBV4-1 and TRBJ1-5, with unresolved D. Germline CDR1 MGHRA, CDR2 YSYEKL. CDR3 length equals 14 residues. Trimming stripped 1 base from V and 6 bases from J, with 10 bases between. Here the CDR3 DNA reads TGCGCCAGCAGCCAAGGTTCGGGAATTCAGCCCCAGCATTTT. This encodes CASSQGSGIQPQHF.

The V and J genes are TRBV11-2 and TRBJ1-6, with D hard to call. CDR1 is SGHAT and CDR2 is FQNNGV in the germline V gene. Trimming shortened V by 0 bases and J by 8 bases, and 14 bases separated the two germline ends. CDR3 length: 16 amino acids. CDR3 sequence: CASSLDPNSFYSPLHF. CDR3 sequence (DNA): TGTGCCAGCAGCTTAGATCCCAACAGTTTCTATTCACCCCTCCACTTT.

V usage is TRBV7-9 and J usage is TRBJ2-2; D possibly matches TRBD1 or TRBD2 (5 bases each). CDR1 and CDR2 from the germline V gene are SEHNR and FQNEAQ (reference sequence). The V end was cut by 4 bases, the J end by 2 bases, with 23 bases between. This CDR3 region has 19 residues. The CDR3 loop is CASSSLRRPLRDNTGELFF. The CDR3 DNA is TGTGCCAGCAGCTCTCTCAGGCGGCCCCTCCGGGACAACACCGGGGAGCTGTTTTTT.

The chain has TRBV28 and TRBJ2-7, with TRBD2 as a possible D gene (6 bases). The CDR3 is 19 amino acids. The germline V gene has CDR1 MDHEN and CDR2 SYDVKM. V lost 4 bases and J 1 base, leaving 26 bases between the germline ends. CDR3 coding DNA: TGTGCCAGCAGTTCTCCGACTAGGCGTTCGCAGATTTTTTCCTACGAGCAGTACTTC. As protein: CASSSPTRRSQIFSYEQYF. The entire variable domain, with the rest obtained from reference TRBV28 and TRBJ2-7, is as follows: DVKVTQSSRYLVKRTGEKVFLECVQDMDHENMFWYRQDPGLGLRLIYFSYDVKMKEKGDIPEGYSVSREKKERFSLILESASTNQTSMYLCASSSPTRRSQIFSYEQYFGPGTRLTVT.

The CDR3: CASSLSGLLGDEQYF. Here the CDR3 DNA reads TGTGCCAGCTCCCTTAGCGGGCTATTGGGCGACGAGCAGTACTTC. The gene calls are TRBV27 and TRBJ2-7; 7 nucleotides agree with TRBD2. Germline trimming cut 8 bases from V and 5 bases from J; bases unmatched to any gene: 15. CDR1 is MNHEY and CDR2 is SMNVEV in the germline V gene (reference sequence). This CDR3 region has 15 residues.

The chain uses TRBV10-3 and TRBJ2-3, with D possibly TRBD2 on 5 matching bases. The V gene's germline CDR1 is ENHRY and CDR2 SYGVKD. CDR3 size: 20 residues. Trimming removed 4 bases from V and 3 bases from J, with 29 bases in between. CDR3 DNA: TGTGCCATCAGTGGCCCCTCAGACTTGGACCTTCAAAGGAGGACAGATACGCAGTATTTT. Translation gives CAISGPSDLDLQRRTDTQYF.

The chain is built from TRBV4-3 and TRBJ2-1; D possibly corresponds to TRBD1 (6 bases). CDR3 length: 16 residues. The V gene lost 0 bases and the J gene lost 5 bases, with 14 bases spanning the gap. The germline V gene has CDR1 LGHNA and CDR2 YSLEER. This CDR3 reads CASSQDRGRGDNEQFF. The DNA for the CDR3 is TGCGCCAGCAGCCAAGATAGGGGGAGAGGGGACAATGAGCAGTTCTTC.

The genes are TRBV10-3 and TRBJ1-3, with D possibly being TRBD1 (6 bases). The germline V gene encodes CDR1 ENHRY and CDR2 SYGVKD. The CDR3 has 16 amino acids. The V and J ends lost 4 bases and 8 bases respectively, with 21 bases between them. The CDR3 DNA sequence: TGTGCCATCAGTGCCGGAACGGGGGGCTTGGACGACACCATATATTTT. Its translation: CAISAGTGGLDDTIYF.

This chain links TRBV28 with TRBJ2-2, with D perhaps assigned TRBD1 or TRBD2 (6 bases each). CDR3 length: 15 residues. Trimming took 6 bases from V and 5 from J, leaving 16 bases between them. Germline V lookup: CDR1 MDHEN, CDR2 SYDVKM. As DNA, the CDR3 is TGTGCCAGCAGCCCTACAGGGCGGGGAACCGGGGAGCTGTTTTTT. Translated: CASSPTGRGTGELFF.